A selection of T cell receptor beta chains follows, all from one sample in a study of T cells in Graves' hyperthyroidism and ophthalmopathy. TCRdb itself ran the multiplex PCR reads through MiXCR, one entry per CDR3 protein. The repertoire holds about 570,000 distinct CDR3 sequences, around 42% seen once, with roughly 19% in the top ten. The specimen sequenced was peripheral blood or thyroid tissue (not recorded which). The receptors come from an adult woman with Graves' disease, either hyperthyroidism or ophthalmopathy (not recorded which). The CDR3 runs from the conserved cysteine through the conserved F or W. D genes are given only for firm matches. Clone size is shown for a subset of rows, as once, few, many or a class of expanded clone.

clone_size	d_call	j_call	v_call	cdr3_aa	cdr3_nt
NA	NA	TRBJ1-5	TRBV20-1	CSARDHNGKVNQPQHF	TGCAGTGCTAGAGATCATAACGGAAAGGTCAATCAGCCCCAGCATTTT
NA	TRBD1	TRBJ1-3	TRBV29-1	CSVELAGGGYGYTIYF	TGCAGCGTTGAACTAGCAGGGGGCGGCTATGGCTACACCATATATTTT
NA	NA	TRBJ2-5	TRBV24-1	CATSPGTQETQYF	TGTGCCACCAGCCCGGGAACCCAAGAGACCCAGTACTTC
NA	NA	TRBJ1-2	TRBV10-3	CAISEEGISGYTF	TGTGCCATCAGTGAGGAGGGGATATCTGGCTACACCTTC
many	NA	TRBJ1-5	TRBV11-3	CASSLGRGRGYGSNQPQHF	TGTGCCAGCAGCTTAGGTCGTGGTCGGGGTTATGGTAGCAATCAGCCCCAGCATTTT
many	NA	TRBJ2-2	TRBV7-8	CASSSFHSGELFF	TGTGCCAGCAGCTCTTTCCATTCCGGGGAGCTGTTTTTT
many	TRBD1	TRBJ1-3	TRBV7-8	CASSFGQAISGNTIYF	TGTGCCAGCAGCTTCGGACAGGCGATCTCTGGAAACACCATATATTTT
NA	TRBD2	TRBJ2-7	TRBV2	CASGEGHHEQYF	TGTGCCAGCGGGGAGGGGCACCACGAGCAGTACTTC
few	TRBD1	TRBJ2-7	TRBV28	CASGNFDRGYEQYF	TGTGCCAGCGGGAATTTTGACAGGGGCTACGAGCAGTACTTC
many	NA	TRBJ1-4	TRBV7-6	CASSLLSYLGGTNEKLFF	TGTGCCAGCAGCTTATTGAGTTACTTAGGGGGAACTAATGAAAAACTGTTTTTT
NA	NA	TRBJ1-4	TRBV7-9	CASSHAGPKNEKLFF	TGTGCCAGCAGCCACGCAGGGCCGAAAAATGAAAAACTGTTTTTT
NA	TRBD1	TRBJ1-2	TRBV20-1	CSATEGDSLNGYTF	TGCAGTGCCACCGAAGGGGACAGTTTAAATGGCTACACCTTC
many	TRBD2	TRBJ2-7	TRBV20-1	CSARLWASGNNYEQYF	TGCAGTGCTCGTTTGTGGGCTAGCGGGAATAACTACGAGCAGTACTTC
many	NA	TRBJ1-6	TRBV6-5	CASSYWGGDNSPLHF	TGTGCCAGCAGTTATTGGGGAGGGGATAATTCACCCCTCCACTTT
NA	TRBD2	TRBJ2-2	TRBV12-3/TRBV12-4	CASIRGGLLTGELFF	TGTGCCAGCATCCGCGGGGGACTACTCACCGGGGAGCTGTTTTTT
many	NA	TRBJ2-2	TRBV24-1	CAAKQGTTGELFF	TGTGCCGCCAAACAGGGAACCACCGGGGAGCTGTTTTTT
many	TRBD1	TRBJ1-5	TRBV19	CASSQNRGNQPQHF	TGTGCCAGTAGTCAAAACAGGGGTAATCAGCCCCAGCATTTT
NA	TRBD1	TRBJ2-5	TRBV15	CATSRGQAQETQYF	TGTGCCACCAGCCGCGGACAGGCGCAAGAGACCCAGTACTTC
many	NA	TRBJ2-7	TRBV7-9	CASSPLGQATYEQYF	TGTGCCAGCAGCCCCCTGGGACAAGCGACCTACGAGCAGTACTTC
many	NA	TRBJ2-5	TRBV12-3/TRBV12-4	CASSRGAGETQYF	TGTGCCAGCAGTCGGGGGGCGGGTGAGACCCAGTACTTC
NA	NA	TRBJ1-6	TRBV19	CASSRGYSGAPLHF	TGTGCCAGTAGTAGGGGGTACTCTGGGGCACCCCTCCACTTT
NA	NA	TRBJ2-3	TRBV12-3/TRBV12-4	CASSPRASTDTQYF	TGTGCCAGCAGTCCCCGCGCAAGCACAGATACGCAGTATTTT
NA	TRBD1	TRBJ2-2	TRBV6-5	CASSYAGGLFF	TGTGCCAGCAGCTACGCAGGGGGGCTGTTTTTT
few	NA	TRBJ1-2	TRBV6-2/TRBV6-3	CASPGEGYGYTF	TGTGCCAGCCCAGGGGAGGGCTATGGCTACACCTTC
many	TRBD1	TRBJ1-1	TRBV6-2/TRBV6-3	CASSRRTGQVRKNTEAFF	TGTGCCAGCAGCCGCCGGACAGGGCAGGTCCGAAAGAACACTGAAGCTTTCTTT
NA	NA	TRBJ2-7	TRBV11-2	CASSPEPQSSYEQYF	TGTGCCAGCAGCCCCGAACCGCAAAGCTCCTACGAGCAGTACTTC
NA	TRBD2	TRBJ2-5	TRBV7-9	CASSPTRLAGRPYETQYF	TGTGCCAGCAGCCCCACCAGACTAGCGGGCAGGCCGTACGAGACCCAGTACTTC
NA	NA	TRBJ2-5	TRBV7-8	CASSSFNQPQYF	TGTGCCAGCAGCTCATTCAATCAGCCCCAGTACTTC
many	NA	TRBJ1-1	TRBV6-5	CASRRSNRGVEAFF	TGTGCCAGCAGGCGGTCGAATAGGGGGGTTGAAGCTTTCTTT
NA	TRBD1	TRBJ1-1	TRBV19	CASSIDQGTGNTEAFF	TGTGCCAGTAGTATAGATCAGGGGACAGGGAACACTGAAGCTTTCTTT
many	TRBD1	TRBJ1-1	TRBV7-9	CASSLSPDRVGTEAFF	TGTGCCAGCAGCTTAAGCCCGGACAGGGTCGGGACTGAAGCTTTCTTT
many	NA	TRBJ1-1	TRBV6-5	CASRPQGSEAFF	TGTGCCAGCAGACCACAGGGATCTGAAGCTTTCTTT
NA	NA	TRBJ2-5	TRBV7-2	CASSQQAAQETQYF	TGTGCCAGCAGCCAGCAGGCTGCCCAAGAGACCCAGTACTTC
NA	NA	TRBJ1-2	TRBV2	CASVPVYGYTF	TGTGCCAGCGTCCCCGTCTATGGCTACACCTTC
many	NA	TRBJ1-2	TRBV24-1	CATSAPGLSVGYTF	TGTGCCACCAGTGCGCCGGGACTGAGCGTGGGCTACACCTTC
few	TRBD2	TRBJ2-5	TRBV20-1	CSARRVAGGETQYF	TGCAGTGCTAGAAGGGTAGCGGGAGGAGAGACCCAGTACTTC
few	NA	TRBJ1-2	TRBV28	CASSLREIFPYGYTF	TGTGCCAGCAGTTTAAGAGAGATATTCCCCTATGGCTACACCTTC
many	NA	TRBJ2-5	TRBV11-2	CASSFREWQETQYF	TGTGCCAGCAGCTTCAGGGAGTGGCAAGAGACCCAGTACTTC
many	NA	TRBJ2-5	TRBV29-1	CSVEAGRNKETQYF	TGCAGCGTTGAAGCCGGACGTAACAAAGAGACCCAGTACTTC
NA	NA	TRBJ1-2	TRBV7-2	CASSTLTKPAINYGYTF	TGTGCCAGCAGCACCCTGACAAAACCCGCAATTAACTATGGCTACACCTTC
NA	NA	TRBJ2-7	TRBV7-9	CASSRGTSPGEQYF	TGTGCCAGCAGCCGCGGGACTTCCCCCGGGGAGCAGTACTTC
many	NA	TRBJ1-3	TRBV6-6	CASSYPGGRLLYF	TGTGCCAGCAGTTACCCGGGGGGGAGACTTCTATATTTT
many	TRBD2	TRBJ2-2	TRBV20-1	CSARALAGGRRSTGELFF	TGCAGTGCTAGAGCCTTAGCGGGAGGTCGCCGGTCCACCGGGGAGCTGTTTTTT
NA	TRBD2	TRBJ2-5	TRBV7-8	CASRLTSAGEEQYF	TGTGCCAGCAGACTAACCTCAGCGGGAGAGGAGCAGTACTTC
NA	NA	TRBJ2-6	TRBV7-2	CASSRPGPF	TGTGCCAGCAGTAGACCCGGACCTTTC
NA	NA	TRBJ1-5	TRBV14	CASSQVNRAHEHF	TGTGCCAGCAGCCAAGTTAACAGGGCGCACGAGCATTTT
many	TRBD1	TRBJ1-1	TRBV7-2	CASRIVTGGTEAFF	TGTGCCAGCAGAATCGTTACAGGGGGCACTGAAGCTTTCTTT
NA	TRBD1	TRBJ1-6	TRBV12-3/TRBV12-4	CASRDGQGNSPLHF	TGTGCCAGCAGAGACGGACAGGGAAATTCACCCCTCCACTTT
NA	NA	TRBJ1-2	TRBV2	CATNRAPNYGYTF	TGTGCCACAAACAGGGCTCCTAACTATGGCTACACCTTC
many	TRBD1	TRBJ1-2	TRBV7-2	CASSLGRDSVMSYTF	TGTGCCAGCAGCTTGGGACGGGACAGTGTCATGAGCTACACCTTC
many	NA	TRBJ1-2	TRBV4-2	CASSQGVNYGYTF	TGTGCCAGCAGCCAAGGGGTTAACTATGGCTACACCTTC
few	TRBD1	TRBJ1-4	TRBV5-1	CASSLAGGSSPEKLFF	TGCGCCAGCAGCTTGGCAGGGGGGTCCTCTCCCGAAAAACTGTTTTTT
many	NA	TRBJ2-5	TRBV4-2	CASSQDWVVGLGETQYF	TGTGCCAGCAGCCAAGATTGGGTGGTGGGTCTAGGAGAGACCCAGTACTTC
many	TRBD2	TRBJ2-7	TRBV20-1	CSVPPSGITYEQYF	TGCAGTGTACCCCCTAGCGGGATAACCTACGAGCAGTACTTC